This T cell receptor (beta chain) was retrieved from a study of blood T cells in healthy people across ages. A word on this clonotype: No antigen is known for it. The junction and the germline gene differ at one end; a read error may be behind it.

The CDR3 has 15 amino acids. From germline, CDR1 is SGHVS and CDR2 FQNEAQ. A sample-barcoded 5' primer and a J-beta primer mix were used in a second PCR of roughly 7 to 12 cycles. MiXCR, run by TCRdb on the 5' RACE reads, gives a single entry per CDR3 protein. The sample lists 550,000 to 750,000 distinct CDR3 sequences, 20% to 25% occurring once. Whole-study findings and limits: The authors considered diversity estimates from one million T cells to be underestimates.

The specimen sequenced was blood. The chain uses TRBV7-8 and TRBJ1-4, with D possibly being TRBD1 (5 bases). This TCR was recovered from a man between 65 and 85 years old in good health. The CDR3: CANSLGRVGDEKLFF. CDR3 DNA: TGTGCCAACAGCTTAGGCAGGGTTGGAGATGAAAAACTGTTTTTT.